This TCR beta chain stems from a study of radiotherapy plus CTLA-4 blockade in lung cancer. TCRdb's copy holds only in-frame clones and misses some; the assay was immunoSEQ multiplex PCR. Counted here are roughly 76,000 clones, nearly 75% occurring once; the ten biggest clones make up 9.5% to 10%. There are 11 residues in the CDR3. V lost 5 bases and J lost 7, with 5 bases in between. Per germline, CDR1 SGHTA and CDR2 FQGNSA. Ipilimumab-mediated CTLA-4 blockade plus focal radiation was given to patients having chemo-refractory metastatic non-small-cell lung cancer. V is TRBV7-2 and J is TRBJ2-2, with D unclear. This sequence originates from a human donor with non-small cell lung cancer whose response to radiotherapy plus ipilimumab could not be evaluated. The specimen was peripheral blood, collected from a patient treated with radiotherapy plus ipilimumab. CDR3 amino acids: CASSPRGELFF. The DNA of the CDR3 is TGTGCCAGCAGCCCTCGCGGGGAGCTGTTTTTT. The full variable domain, rest sourced from reference TRBV7-2 and TRBJ2-2, is GAGVSQSPSNKVTEKGKDVELRCDPISGHTALYWYRQSLGQGLEFLIYFQGNSAPDKSGLPSDRFSAERTGGSVSTLTIQRTQQEDSAVYLCASSPRGELFFGEGSRLTVL.